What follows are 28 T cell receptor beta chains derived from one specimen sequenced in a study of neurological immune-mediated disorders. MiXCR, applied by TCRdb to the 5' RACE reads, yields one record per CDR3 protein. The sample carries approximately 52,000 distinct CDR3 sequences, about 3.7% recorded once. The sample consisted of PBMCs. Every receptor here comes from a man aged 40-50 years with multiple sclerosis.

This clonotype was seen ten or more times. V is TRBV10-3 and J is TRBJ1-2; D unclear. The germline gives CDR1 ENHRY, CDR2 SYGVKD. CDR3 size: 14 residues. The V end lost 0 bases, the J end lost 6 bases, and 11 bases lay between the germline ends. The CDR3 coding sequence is TGTGCCATCAGTGAGTCACAACAGCTGGATGGCTACACCTTC. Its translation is CAISESQQLDGYTF.

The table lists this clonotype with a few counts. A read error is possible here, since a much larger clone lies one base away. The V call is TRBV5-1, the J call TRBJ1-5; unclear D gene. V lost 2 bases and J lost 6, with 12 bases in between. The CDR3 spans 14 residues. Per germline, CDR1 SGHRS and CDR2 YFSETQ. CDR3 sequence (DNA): TGCGCCAGCAGCTTTAGCAAAAGACTTCAGCCCCAGCATTTT. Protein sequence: CASSFSKRLQPQHF.

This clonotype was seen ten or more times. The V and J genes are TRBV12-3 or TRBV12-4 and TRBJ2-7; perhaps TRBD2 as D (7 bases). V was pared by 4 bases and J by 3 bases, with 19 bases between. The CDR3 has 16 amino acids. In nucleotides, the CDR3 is TGTGCCAGCAGTTCCTGGGGAGGGGGTAATATCTACGAGCAGTACTTC. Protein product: CASSSWGGGNIYEQYF.

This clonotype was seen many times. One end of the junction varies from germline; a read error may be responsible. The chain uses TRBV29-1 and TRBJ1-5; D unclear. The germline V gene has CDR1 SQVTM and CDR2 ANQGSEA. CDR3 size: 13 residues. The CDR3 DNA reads TGCAGCGTTGAATTGGGGAGTCATCAGCCCCAGAATTTT. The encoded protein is CSVELGSHQPQNF.

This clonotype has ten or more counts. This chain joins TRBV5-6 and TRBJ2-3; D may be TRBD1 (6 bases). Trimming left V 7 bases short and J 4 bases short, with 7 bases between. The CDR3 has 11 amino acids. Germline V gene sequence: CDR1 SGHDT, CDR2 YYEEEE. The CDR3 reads CASHRADTQYF. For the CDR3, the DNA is TGTGCCAGCCACAGGGCAGATACGCAGTATTTT.

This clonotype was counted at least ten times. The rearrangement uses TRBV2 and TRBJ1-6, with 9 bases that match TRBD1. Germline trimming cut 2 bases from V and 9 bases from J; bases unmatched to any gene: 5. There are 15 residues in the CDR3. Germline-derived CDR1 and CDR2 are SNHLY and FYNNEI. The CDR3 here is CASSELGQGSSPLHF. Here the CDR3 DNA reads TGTGCCAGCAGTGAACTGGGACAGGGAAGTTCACCCCTCCACTTT.

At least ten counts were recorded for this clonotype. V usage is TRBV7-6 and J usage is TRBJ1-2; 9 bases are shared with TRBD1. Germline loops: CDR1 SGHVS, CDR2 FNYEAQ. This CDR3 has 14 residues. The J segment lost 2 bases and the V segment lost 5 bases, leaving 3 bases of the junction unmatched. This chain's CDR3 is CASSPGQGNYGYTF. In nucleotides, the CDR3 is TGTGCCAGCAGCCCGGGACAGGGCAACTATGGCTACACCTTC.

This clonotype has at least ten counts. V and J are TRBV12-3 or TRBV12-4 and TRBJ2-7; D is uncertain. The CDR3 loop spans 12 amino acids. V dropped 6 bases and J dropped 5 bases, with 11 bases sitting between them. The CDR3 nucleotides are TGTGCCAGCAGCCCCACCCCCCACGAGCAGTACTTC. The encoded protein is CASSPTPHEQYF.

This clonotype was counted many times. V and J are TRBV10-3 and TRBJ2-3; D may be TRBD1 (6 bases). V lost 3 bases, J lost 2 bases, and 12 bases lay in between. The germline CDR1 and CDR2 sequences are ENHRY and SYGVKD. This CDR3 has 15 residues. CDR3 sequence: CAISDPDSYTDTQYF. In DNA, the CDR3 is TGTGCCATCAGTGACCCGGACAGTTACACAGATACGCAGTATTTT.

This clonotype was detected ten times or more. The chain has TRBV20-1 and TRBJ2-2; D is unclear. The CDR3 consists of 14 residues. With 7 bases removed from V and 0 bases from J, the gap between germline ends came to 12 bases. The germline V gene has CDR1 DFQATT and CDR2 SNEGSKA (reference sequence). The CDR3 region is CSVPVLANTGELFF. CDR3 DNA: TGCAGTGTCCCAGTGCTAGCGAACACCGGGGAGCTGTTTTTT.

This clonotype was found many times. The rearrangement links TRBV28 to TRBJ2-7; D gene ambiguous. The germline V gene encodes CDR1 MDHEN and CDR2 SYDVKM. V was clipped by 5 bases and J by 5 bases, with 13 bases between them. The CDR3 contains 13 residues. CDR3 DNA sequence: TGTGCCAGCAGTCCCTCAGACCTCAACGAGCAGTACTTC. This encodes CASSPSDLNEQYF.

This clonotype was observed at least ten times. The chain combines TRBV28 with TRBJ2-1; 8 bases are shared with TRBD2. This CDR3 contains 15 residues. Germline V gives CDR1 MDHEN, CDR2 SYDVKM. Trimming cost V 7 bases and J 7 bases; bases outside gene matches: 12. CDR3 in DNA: TGTGCCAGCATGGTTTCGGGACTAGGAAATAATGAGCAGTTCTTC. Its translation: CASMVSGLGNNEQFF.

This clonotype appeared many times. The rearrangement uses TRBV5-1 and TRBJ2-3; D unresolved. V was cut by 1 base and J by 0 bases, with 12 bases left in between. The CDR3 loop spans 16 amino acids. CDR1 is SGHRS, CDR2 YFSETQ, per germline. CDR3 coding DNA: TGCGCCAGCAGCTTGAGTCCCCATTCTAGCACAGATACGCAGTATTTT. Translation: CASSLSPHSSTDTQYF.

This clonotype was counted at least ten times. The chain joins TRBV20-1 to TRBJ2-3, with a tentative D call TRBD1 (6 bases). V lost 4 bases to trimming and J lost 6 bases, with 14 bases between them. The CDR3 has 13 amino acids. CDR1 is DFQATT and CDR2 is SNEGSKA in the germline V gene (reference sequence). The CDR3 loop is CSANDAGADTQYF. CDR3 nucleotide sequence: TGCAGTGCTAACGACGCAGGGGCGGATACGCAGTATTTT.

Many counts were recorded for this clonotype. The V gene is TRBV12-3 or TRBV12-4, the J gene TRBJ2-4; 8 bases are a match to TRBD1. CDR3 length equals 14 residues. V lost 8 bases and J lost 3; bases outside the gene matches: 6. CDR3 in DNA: TGTGCCAGCCACCCCGGGACAGGCAAAAACATTCAGTACTTC. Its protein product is CASHPGTGKNIQYF.

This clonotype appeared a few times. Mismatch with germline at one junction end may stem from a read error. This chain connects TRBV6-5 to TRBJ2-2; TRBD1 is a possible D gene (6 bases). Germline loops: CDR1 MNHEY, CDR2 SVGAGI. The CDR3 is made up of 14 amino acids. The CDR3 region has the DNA TGTTCCAGCAGACCGGACAGTATTGCCGGGGAGCTGTTTTTT. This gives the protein CSSRPDSIAGELFF.

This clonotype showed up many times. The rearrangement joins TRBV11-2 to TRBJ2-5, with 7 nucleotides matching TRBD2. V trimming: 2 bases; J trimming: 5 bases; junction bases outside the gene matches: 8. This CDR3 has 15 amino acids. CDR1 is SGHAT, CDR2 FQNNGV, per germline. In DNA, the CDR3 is TGTGCCAGCAGCTTAATGGGGGGGGGACGTGAGACCCAGTACTTC. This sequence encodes CASSLMGGGRETQYF.

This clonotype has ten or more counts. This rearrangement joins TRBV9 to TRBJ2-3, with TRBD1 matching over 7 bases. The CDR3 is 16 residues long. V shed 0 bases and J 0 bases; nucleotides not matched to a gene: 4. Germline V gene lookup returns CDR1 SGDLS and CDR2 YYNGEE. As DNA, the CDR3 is TGTGCCAGCAGCGTAGCCCGGGACAGCAGCACAGATACGCAGTATTTT. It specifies CASSVARDSSTDTQYF.

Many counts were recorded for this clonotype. The chain's CDR3 is CASSIRGGPSTDTQYF. For the CDR3, the DNA is TGTGCCAGCAGCATTAGGGGGGGGCCTAGCACAGATACGCAGTATTTT. The rearrangement links TRBV7-3 to TRBJ2-3; tentative D call: TRBD2 (7 bases). Germline CDR1 is SGHTA and CDR2 is FQGTGA. Trimming shortened V by 5 bases and J by 0 bases, and 15 bases separated the two germline ends. This CDR3 is built from 16 residues.

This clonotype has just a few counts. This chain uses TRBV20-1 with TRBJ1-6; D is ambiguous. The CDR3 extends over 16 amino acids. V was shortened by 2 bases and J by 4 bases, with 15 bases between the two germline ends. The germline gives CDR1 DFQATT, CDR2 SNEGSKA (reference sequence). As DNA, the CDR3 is TGCAGTGCTAGATCCCGGGAGGCGGATTATAATTCACCCCTCCACTTT. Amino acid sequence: CSARSREADYNSPLHF.

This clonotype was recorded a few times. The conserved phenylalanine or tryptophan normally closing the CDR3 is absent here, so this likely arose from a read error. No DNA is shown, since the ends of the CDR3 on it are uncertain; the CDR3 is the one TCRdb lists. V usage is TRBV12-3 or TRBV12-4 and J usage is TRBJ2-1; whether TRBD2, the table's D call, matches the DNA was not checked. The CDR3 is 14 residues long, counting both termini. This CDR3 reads CASSLLAGGKAPFI.

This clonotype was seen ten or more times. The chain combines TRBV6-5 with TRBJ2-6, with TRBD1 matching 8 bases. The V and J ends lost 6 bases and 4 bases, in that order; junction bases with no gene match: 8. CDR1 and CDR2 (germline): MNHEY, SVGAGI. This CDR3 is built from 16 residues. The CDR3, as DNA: TGTGCCAGCAGACTCGCAGGGGGCGCCGGGGCCAACGTCCTGACTTTC. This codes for CASRLAGGAGANVLTF.

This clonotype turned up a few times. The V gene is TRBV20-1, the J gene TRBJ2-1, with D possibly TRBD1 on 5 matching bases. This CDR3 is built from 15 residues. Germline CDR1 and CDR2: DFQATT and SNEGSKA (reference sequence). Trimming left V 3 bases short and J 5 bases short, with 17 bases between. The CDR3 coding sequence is TGCAGTGCTAGTCAGGCCAGGGAAAGTGACAATGAGCAGTTCTTC. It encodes CSASQARESDNEQFF.

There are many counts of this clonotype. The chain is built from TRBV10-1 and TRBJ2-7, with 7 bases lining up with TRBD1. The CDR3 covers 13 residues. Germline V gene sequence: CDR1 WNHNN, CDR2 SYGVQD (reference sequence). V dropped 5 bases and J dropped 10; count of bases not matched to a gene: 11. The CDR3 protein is CASSHDRATDQYF. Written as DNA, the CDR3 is TGCGCCAGCAGTCATGACAGGGCGACAGACCAGTACTTC.

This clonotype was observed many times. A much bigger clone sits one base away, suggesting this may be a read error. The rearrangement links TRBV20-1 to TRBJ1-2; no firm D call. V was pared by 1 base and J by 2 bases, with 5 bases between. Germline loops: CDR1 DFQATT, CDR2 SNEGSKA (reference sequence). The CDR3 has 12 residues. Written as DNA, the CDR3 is TGCAGTGCTAGAGGTAAGAACTATGGCTACACCTTC. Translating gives CSARGKNYGYTF.

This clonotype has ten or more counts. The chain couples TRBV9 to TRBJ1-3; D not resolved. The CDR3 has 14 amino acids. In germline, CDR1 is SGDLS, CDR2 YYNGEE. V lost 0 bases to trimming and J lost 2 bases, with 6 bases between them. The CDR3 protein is CASSVDSAGNTIYF. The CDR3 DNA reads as TGTGCCAGCAGCGTAGACAGTGCTGGAAACACCATATATTTT.

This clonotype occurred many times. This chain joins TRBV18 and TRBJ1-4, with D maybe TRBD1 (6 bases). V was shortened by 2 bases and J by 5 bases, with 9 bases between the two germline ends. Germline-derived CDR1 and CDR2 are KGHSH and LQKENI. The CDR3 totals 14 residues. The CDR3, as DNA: TGTGCCAGCTCACCAAGACAGGAAAATGAAAAACTGTTTTTT. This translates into CASSPRQENEKLFF.

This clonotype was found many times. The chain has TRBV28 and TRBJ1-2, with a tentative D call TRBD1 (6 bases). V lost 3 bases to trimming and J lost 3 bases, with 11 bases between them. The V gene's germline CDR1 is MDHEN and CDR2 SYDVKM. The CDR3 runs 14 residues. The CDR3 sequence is CASSLGAGYYGYTF. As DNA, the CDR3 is TGTGCCAGCAGTTTGGGGGCCGGGTACTATGGCTACACCTTC.